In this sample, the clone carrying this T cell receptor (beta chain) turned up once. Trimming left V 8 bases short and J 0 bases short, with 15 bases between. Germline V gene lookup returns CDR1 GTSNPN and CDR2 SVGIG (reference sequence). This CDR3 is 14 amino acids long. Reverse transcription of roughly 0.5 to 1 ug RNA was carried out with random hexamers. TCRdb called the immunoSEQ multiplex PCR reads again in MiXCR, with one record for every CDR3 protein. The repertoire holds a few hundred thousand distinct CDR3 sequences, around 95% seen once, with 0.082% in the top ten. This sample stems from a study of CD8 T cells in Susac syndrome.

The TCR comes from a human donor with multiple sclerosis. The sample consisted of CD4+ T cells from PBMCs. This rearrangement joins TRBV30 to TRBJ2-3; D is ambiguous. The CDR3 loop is CAGRSGPSTDTQYF. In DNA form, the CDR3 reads TGTGCCGGGCGCTCGGGTCCTAGCACAGATACGCAGTATTTT.